This TCR beta chain was captured by sequencing in a study of cytomegalovirus exposure and HLA in healthy donors. Study summary: About 85 million unique TCR sequences came from HLA-typed donors in an early release.

60 Vbeta and 13 Jbeta primers were used in PCR. Data came from immunoSEQ multiplex PCR; TCRdb stores just in-frame clones and leaves some out. This sample has about 150,000 clones; 75% to 90% occur once, and the top ten carry approximately 6.7%. Worth noting for this clone: No antigen is known for it.

General observations from the study: The likely origin of a cluster of highly shared sequence variants was a sequencing artifact. Researchers catalogued approximately 170 TCR beta chains as cytomegalovirus-associated. In a later analysis, at a false discovery rate of 0.05, over 15,000 TCR beta sequences were associated with HLA alleles.

Input material: PBMCs. The receptor was derived from a man aged 30 to 45 in good health and CMV-seropositive.

CDR3 residues: CASSVSLSGTEAFF. The CDR3, as DNA: TGTGCCAGCAGTGTGAGTCTTTCAGGCACTGAAGCTTTCTTT. The chain couples TRBV2 to TRBJ1-1, with unresolved D. CDR1 and CDR2 (germline): SNHLY, FYNNEI. The CDR3 is 14 residues long. Trimming left V 4 bases short and J 4 bases short, with 13 bases between.